Listed below are T cell receptor beta chains from one sample, sequenced in a study of shared clonotypes between healthy human individuals. The protocol was immunoSEQ multiplex PCR, while the TCRdb copy is restricted to in-frame clones and leaves out a portion. The table has roughly 320,000 clones, more than 75% seen once; the top ten hold 16%. Sample: memory CD8+ T cells sorted from blood. Receptor source: a young man in good health. The CDR3 runs from the conserved cysteine through the conserved F or W. The D gene is left open where the match is weak. A row's size may be missing; if present it is once, few, many or a size class.

TRBJ2-7	.	.	TRBV29-1	TGCAGCGTTGCTCACAGTCCTTTAGTCTACGAGCAGTACTTC	CSVAHSPLVYEQYF
TRBJ2-2	.	once	TRBV14	TGTGCCAGCAGCCAAGATTGGGGAGACAGTCCTCATTCTCCCGGGGAGCTGTTTTTT	CASSQDWGDSPHSPGELFF
TRBJ1-2	TRBD1	.	TRBV27	TGTGCCAGCAGTTTGGGATCGACAGGGTACTATGGCTACACCTTC	CASSLGSTGYYGYTF
TRBJ1-1	TRBD1	.	TRBV19	TGTGCCAGTAGTATACTCCCCCCTACAGGGGGTACAACTGAAGCTTTCTTT	CASSILPPTGGTTEAFF
TRBJ2-1	TRBD2	once	TRBV7-9	TGTGCCAGCAGCCCAGACCTAGCGGGAGGGCCTTACAATGAGCAGTTCTTC	CASSPDLAGGPYNEQFF
TRBJ2-5	.	.	TRBV13	TGTGCCAGCAGCATCGAAGGGACCCAGTACTTC	CASSIEGTQYF
TRBJ2-2	.	.	TRBV29-1	TGCAGCGTTGAGGAGTTTGGGGGCCTAAACACCGGGGAGCTGTTTTTT	CSVEEFGGLNTGELFF
TRBJ2-1	.	.	TRBV7-9	TGTGCCAGCAGCTTAGCCCAGGGACTTTACAATGAGCAGTTCTTC	CASSLAQGLYNEQFF
TRBJ2-6	TRBD1	.	TRBV10-3	TGTGCCATCAGTGATGTGACAGGGGGCCGCTCCTCTGGGGCCAACGTCCTGACTTTC	CAISDVTGGRSSGANVLTF
TRBJ1-3	.	.	TRBV5-1	TGCGCCAGCAGCTTGTACGACTCTGGAAACACCATATATTTT	CASSLYDSGNTIYF
TRBJ2-2	.	.	TRBV7-9	TGTGCCAGCAGCTTCGGCCCTTGGGCGGGGACGAACACCGGGGAGCTGTTTTTT	CASSFGPWAGTNTGELFF
TRBJ1-4	.	many	TRBV28	TGTGCCAGCAGTCCGGACAAGTTCGACGAAAAACTGTTTTTT	CASSPDKFDEKLFF
TRBJ2-5	TRBD2	.	TRBV7-9	TGTGCCAGCAGCTCAAGACTAGCGGGACCAAAAGAGACCCAGTACTTC	CASSSRLAGPKETQYF
TRBJ2-5	TRBD1	.	TRBV7-9	TGTGCCAGCAGCTTCCCGACAGGGGCTTTTTGGGAGACCCAGTACTTC	CASSFPTGAFWETQYF
TRBJ1-2	.	.	TRBV27	TGTGCCAGCAGTCGAACGGGGGCAGGTTTAGGCTACACCTTC	CASSRTGAGLGYTF
TRBJ2-1	.	.	TRBV13	TGTGCCAGCAGCTTAGGTCCCAGCTACAATGAGCAGTTCTTC	CASSLGPSYNEQFF
TRBJ2-2	.	.	TRBV5-1	TGCGCCAGCAGCTTGGCCATCGCCGGGGAGCTGTTTTTT	CASSLAIAGELFF
TRBJ2-3	TRBD1	.	TRBV2	TGTGCCAGCAGCTTCCGGGACAGGGACACAGATACGCAGTATTTT	CASSFRDRDTDTQYF
TRBJ2-7	.	.	TRBV29-1	TGCAGCGTCCCGGGACGGCGTAGCTACGAGCAGTACTTC	CSVPGRRSYEQYF
TRBJ2-7	.	.	TRBV2	TGTGCCAGCAGTGGATCCTACGAGCAGTACTTC	CASSGSYEQYF
TRBJ2-7	TRBD1	.	TRBV7-9	TGTGCCAGCAGCTTAGCGCTCAGGGGGCGCCGCGAGCAGTACTTC	CASSLALRGRREQYF
TRBJ2-3	TRBD2	once	TRBV5-6	TGTGCCAGCAGCTTGGAGTTGCGGGGGGACACAGATACGCAGTATTTT	CASSLELRGDTDTQYF
TRBJ2-2	TRBD2	.	TRBV2	TGTGCCAGCAGTGCGGGGGGTCAACCCACCGGGGAGCTGTTTTTT	CASSAGGQPTGELFF
TRBJ1-3	.	.	TRBV30	TGTGCCTGGAGTCCCCCGGGGGAGGGAATCTTCAACACCATATATTTT	CAWSPPGEGIFNTIYF
TRBJ2-3	TRBD2	.	TRBV6-1	TGTGCCACCAACGGACTAGCGGGGGGAGGGGATACGCAGTATTTT	CATNGLAGGGDTQYF
TRBJ2-5	.	.	TRBV4-3	TGCGCCAGCAGCCAGAGGAGTTGGGAGACCCAGTACTTC	CASSQRSWETQYF
TRBJ2-1	.	.	TRBV6-5	TGTGCCAGCAGTTACTTCGGGGGTGAGCAGTTCTTC	CASSYFGGEQFF
TRBJ1-1	.	.	TRBV5-1	TGCGCCAGCAGCTTGGTGGCGTCGGGGACTGAAGCTTTCTTT	CASSLVASGTEAFF
TRBJ2-7	.	.	TRBV10-2	TGCGCCACGTCGACAGCCTTTTCCTACGAGCAGTACTTC	CATSTAFSYEQYF
TRBJ1-6	.	.	TRBV7-6	TGTGCCAGCAGACCGTCAGGGAGCTCCTATAATTCACCCCTCCACTTT	CASRPSGSSYNSPLHF
TRBJ2-1	TRBD1	.	TRBV19	TGTGCCAGTAGTATAGCTCAGGGGGCGGTCAATGAGCAGTTCTTC	CASSIAQGAVNEQFF
TRBJ1-2	.	few	TRBV6-6	TGTGCCAGCAGTTACTTATATGGCTACACCTTC	CASSYLYGYTF
TRBJ2-5	TRBD1	once	TRBV6-1	TGTGCCAGCAGCGACAGGGGAGAGACCCAGTACTTC	CASSDRGETQYF
TRBJ1-5	.	once	TRBV2	TGTGCCAGCAGTGTTCGGTGGATGAATCAGCCCCAGCATTTT	CASSVRWMNQPQHF